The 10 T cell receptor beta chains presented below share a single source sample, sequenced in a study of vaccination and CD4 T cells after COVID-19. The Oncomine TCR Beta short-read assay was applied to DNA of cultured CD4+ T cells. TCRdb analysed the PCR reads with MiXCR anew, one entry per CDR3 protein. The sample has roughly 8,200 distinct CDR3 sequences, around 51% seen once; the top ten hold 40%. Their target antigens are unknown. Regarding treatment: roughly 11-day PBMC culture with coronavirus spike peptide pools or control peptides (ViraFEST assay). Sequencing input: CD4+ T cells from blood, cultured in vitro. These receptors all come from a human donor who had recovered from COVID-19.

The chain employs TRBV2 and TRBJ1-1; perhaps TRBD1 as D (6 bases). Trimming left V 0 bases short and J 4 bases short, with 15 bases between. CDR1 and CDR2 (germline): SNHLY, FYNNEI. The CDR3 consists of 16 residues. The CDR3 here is CASSEARGRVRTEAFF. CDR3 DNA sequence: TGTGCCAGCAGTGAAGCGAGGGGGAGGGTACGCACTGAAGCTTTCTTT.

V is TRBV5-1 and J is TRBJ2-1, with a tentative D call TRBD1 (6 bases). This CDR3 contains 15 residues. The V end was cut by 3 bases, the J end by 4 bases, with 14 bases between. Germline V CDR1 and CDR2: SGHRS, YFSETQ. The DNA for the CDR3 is TGCGCCAGCAGCTCCGGGATACAGGGATACAATGAGCAGTTCTTC. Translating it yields CASSSGIQGYNEQFF.

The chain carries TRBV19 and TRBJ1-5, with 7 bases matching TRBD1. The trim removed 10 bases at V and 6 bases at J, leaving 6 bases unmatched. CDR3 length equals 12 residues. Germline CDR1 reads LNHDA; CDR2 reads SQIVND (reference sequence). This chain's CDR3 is CATRQGRQPQHF. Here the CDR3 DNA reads TGTGCCACCAGACAGGGTCGTCAGCCCCAGCATTTT.

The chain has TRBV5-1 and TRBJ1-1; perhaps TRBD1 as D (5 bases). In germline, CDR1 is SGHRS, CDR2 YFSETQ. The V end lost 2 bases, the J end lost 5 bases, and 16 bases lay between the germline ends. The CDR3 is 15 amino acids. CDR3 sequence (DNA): TGCGCCAGCAGCTTAGCAGGGAGATTGGGTACTGAAGCTTTCTTT. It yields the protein CASSLAGRLGTEAFF.

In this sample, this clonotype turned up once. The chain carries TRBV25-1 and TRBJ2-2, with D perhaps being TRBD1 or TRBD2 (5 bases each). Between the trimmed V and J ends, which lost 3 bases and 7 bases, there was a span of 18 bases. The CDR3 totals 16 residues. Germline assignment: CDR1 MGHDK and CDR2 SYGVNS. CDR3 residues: CASSDSGQGSVGELFF. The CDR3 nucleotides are TGTGCCAGCAGTGACAGCGGCCAGGGCTCGGTCGGGGAGCTGTTTTTT.

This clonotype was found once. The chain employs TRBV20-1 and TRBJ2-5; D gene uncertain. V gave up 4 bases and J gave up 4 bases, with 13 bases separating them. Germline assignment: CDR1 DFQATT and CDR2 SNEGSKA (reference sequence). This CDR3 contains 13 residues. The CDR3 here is CSAKTSAPETQYF. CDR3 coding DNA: TGCAGTGCTAAGACCTCTGCGCCAGAGACCCAGTACTTC.

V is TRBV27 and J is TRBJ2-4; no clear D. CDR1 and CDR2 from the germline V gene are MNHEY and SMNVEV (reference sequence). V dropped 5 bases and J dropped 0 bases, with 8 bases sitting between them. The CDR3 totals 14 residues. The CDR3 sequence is CASSIGLAKNIQYF. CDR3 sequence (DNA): TGTGCCAGCAGTATCGGGTTAGCCAAAAACATTCAGTACTTC.

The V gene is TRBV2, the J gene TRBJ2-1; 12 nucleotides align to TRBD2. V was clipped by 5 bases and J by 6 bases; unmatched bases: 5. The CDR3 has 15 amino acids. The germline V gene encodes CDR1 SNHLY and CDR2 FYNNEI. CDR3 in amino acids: CASSRTSGKVNEQFF. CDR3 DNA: TGTGCCAGCAGTAGGACTAGCGGGAAGGTCAATGAGCAGTTCTTC.

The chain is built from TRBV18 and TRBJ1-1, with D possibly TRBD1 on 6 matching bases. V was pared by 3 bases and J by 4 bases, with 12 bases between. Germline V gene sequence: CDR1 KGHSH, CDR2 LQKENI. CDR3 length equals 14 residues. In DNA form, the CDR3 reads TGTGCCAGCTCACCCTCAATGGGGGCCACTGAAGCTTTCTTT. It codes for CASSPSMGATEAFF.

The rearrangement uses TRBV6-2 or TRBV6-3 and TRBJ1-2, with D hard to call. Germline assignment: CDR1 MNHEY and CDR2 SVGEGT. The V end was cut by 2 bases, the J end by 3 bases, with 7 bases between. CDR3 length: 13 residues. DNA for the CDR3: TGTGCCAGCAGTTACAGACCAGACTATGGCTACACCTTC. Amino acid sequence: CASSYRPDYGYTF.